The 32 T cell receptor beta chains reported below all come from one sample, sequenced in a study of cytomegalovirus exposure and HLA in healthy donors. Libraries were prepared by immunoSEQ multiplex PCR; TCRdb keeps only in-frame clonotypes and omits some of them. This sample has approximately 270,000 clones, with 90% found just once. The sequenced sample consisted of PBMCs. These receptors all come from a woman between 18 and 30 years old in good health and CMV-seronegative.

V usage is TRBV28 and J usage is TRBJ2-3; 9 nucleotides align to TRBD2. CDR3 length equals 17 residues. Per the germline V gene, CDR1 is MDHEN and CDR2 is SYDVKM. V shed 5 bases and J 2 bases; nucleotides not matched to a gene: 11. The CDR3 loop is CASSALSLAGSTDTQYF. DNA of the CDR3: TGTGCCAGCAGTGCCCTTAGTCTAGCGGGATCCACAGATACGCAGTATTTT. The complete variable domain, with remaining parts taken from reference TRBV28 and TRBJ2-3, reads DVKVTQSSRYLVKRTGEKVFLECVQDMDHENMFWYRQDPGLGLRLIYFSYDVKMKEKGDIPEGYSVSREKKERFSLILESASTNQTSMYLCASSALSLAGSTDTQYFGPGTRLTVL.

The chain is built from TRBV7-9 and TRBJ1-2, with a tentative D call TRBD1 (5 bases). This CDR3 is 12 amino acids long. CDR1 and CDR2 (germline): SEHNR, FQNEAQ (reference sequence). Trimming shortened V by 2 bases and J by 8 bases, and 9 bases separated the two germline ends. The CDR3 DNA reads TGTGCCAGCAGCTTAAGTTGGGGCGGCTACACCTTC. Translation gives CASSLSWGGYTF.

This clone was seen just once. The same CDR3 also results from other DNA sequences found in this sample. The chain employs TRBV18 and TRBJ2-7, with 7 bases lining up with TRBD1. V shed 3 bases and J 3 bases; nucleotides not matched to a gene: 2. The CDR3 extends over 13 amino acids. Germline V lookup: CDR1 KGHSH, CDR2 LQKENI. The DNA for the CDR3 is TGTGCCAGCTCACCGACAGGGAGCTACGAGCAGTACTTC. It yields the protein CASSPTGSYEQYF.

The chain carries TRBV5-1 and TRBJ2-1, with 10 bases lining up with TRBD2. With 0 bases clipped from V and 4 bases from J, the junction kept 4 bases outside the gene matches. Germline lookup yields CDR1 SGHRS and CDR2 YFSETQ. The CDR3 sequence is 16 residues long. The CDR3 region has the DNA TGCGCCAGCAGCTTGGCCCCTAGCGGGGGATACAATGAGCAGTTCTTC. Translation gives CASSLAPSGGYNEQFF.

The chain is built from TRBV11-1 and TRBJ2-7; possibly TRBD1 for D (5 bases). The V end was cut by 5 bases, the J end by 3 bases, with 11 bases between. The CDR3 totals 13 residues. The germline V gene has CDR1 SGHAT and CDR2 FQDESV (reference sequence). Here the CDR3 reads CASSRGHGYEQYF. The CDR3 nucleotides read TGTGCCAGCAGCCGCGGACACGGCTACGAGCAGTACTTC.

The chain joins TRBV2 to TRBJ2-3, with 8 positions matching TRBD2. CDR1 is SNHLY, CDR2 FYNNEI, per germline. With V trimmed by 8 bases and J by 2 bases, 6 bases remained unmatched. The CDR3 runs to 14 residues. The CDR3 sequence: CASEGGGHTDTQYF. The CDR3 DNA reads as TGTGCCAGCGAGGGCGGGGGGCACACAGATACGCAGTATTTT.

CDR3 sequence reads: CASSLGLGTGVYNTGELFF. As DNA, the CDR3 is TGTGCCAGCAGCTTGGGATTGGGGACAGGGGTTTATAACACCGGGGAGCTGTTTTTT. The rearrangement joins TRBV5-6 to TRBJ2-2; TRBD1 agrees at 10 bases. CDR1 is SGHDT and CDR2 is YYEEEE in the germline V gene. This CDR3 contains 19 residues. V shed 0 bases and J 2 bases; nucleotides not matched to a gene: 10.

This clone was found once. As DNA, the CDR3 is TGTGCCAGCAGTAAAAACCGGGACAGGGTAGGCAATCAGCCCCAGCATTTT. Translated: CASSKNRDRVGNQPQHF. V and J are TRBV7-2 and TRBJ1-5, with 9 positions matching TRBD1. Germline CDR1 SGHTA, CDR2 FQGNSA. The junction had 11 bases not matched to a gene; V was cut back by 6 bases and J by 2 bases. CDR3 size: 17 residues.

Comments on this clone: The same CDR3 arises from other DNA sequences in this sample as well. The chain employs TRBV10-2 and TRBJ1-1; D may be TRBD1 (5 bases). The CDR3 consists of 13 residues. The V end was cut by 2 bases, the J end by 4 bases, with 8 bases between. From germline, CDR1 is WSHSY and CDR2 SAAADI. The chain's CDR3 is CASSEQGGTEAFF. The CDR3 DNA sequence: TGCGCCAGCAGTGAGCAGGGAGGCACTGAAGCTTTCTTT.

This rearrangement joins TRBV6-5 to TRBJ1-5; D remains unclear. CDR3 length equals 14 residues. V gave up 2 bases and J gave up 7 bases, with 12 bases separating them. Looked up from germline, CDR1 is MNHEY and CDR2 is SVGAGI. The chain's CDR3 is CASSYTGKPQPQHF. CDR3 DNA: TGTGCCAGCAGTTACACGGGGAAGCCGCAGCCCCAGCATTTT.

This chain links TRBV9 with TRBJ2-1, with 7 bases matching TRBD1. The germline CDR1 and CDR2 sequences are SGDLS and YYNGEE. The CDR3 is made up of 14 amino acids. The V segment lost 3 bases and the J segment 9 bases; nucleotides outside the gene matches: 9. Here the CDR3 DNA reads TGTGCCAGCAGCGGTCGGACAGGTTCGAGTGAGCAGTTCTTC. It translates to CASSGRTGSSEQFF.

The rearrangement uses TRBV11-2 and TRBJ1-2, with D possibly being TRBD1 (6 bases). This CDR3 has 13 residues. Germline V gene data show CDR1 as SGHAT and CDR2 as FQNNGV. Trimming shortened V by 11 bases and J by 0 bases, and 13 bases separated the two germline ends. CDR3 nucleotides: TGTGCCGGGGGCCTATTCCCTAACTATGGCTACACCTTC. This codes for CAGGLFPNYGYTF.

V gene TRBV2 combines with J gene TRBJ1-3; D may be TRBD1 (6 bases). Trimming pared 7 bases from V and 2 bases from J, leaving 9 bases between. The germline V gene encodes CDR1 SNHLY and CDR2 FYNNEI. The CDR3 totals 13 residues. CDR3 DNA: TGTGCCAGCAAACAGGGACCTGGAAACACCATATATTTT. It codes for CASKQGPGNTIYF.

CDR3 loop: CASSTGVTYEQYV. CDR3 DNA: TGTGCCAGCAGTACCGGGGTTACCTACGAGCAGTACGTC. The rearrangement uses TRBV2 and TRBJ2-7; TRBD2 might be the D (5 bases). The V gene's germline CDR1 is SNHLY and CDR2 FYNNEI. The ends were cut back, 5 bases at V and 2 bases at J, with 10 bases in the middle. The CDR3 spans 13 residues.

The genes are TRBV19 and TRBJ1-1; TRBD1 agrees at 9 bases. J lost 9 bases, V lost 7 bases, and 9 bases had no gene match. The CDR3 totals 13 residues. Germline V lookup: CDR1 LNHDA, CDR2 SQIVND (reference sequence). CDR3 region: CASNSGQGGKAFF. The CDR3 DNA reads as TGTGCCAGTAACTCGGGACAGGGCGGGAAAGCTTTCTTT.

This clone turned up a few times. This chain links TRBV5-6 with TRBJ2-5; D may be TRBD2 (6 bases). The CDR3 contains 16 residues. CDR1 SGHDT and CDR2 YYEEEE come from the germline V gene. The V gene lost 0 bases and the J gene lost 5 bases, with 17 bases spanning the gap. The CDR3 is CASSLEGLGGVETQYF. In DNA, the CDR3 is TGTGCCAGCAGCTTGGAGGGCCTAGGCGGGGTTGAGACCCAGTACTTC.

This chain uses TRBV6-5 with TRBJ2-1, with 7 positions matching TRBD1. Germline lookup yields CDR1 MNHEY and CDR2 SVGAGI. This CDR3 is 12 amino acids long. J was trimmed by 9 bases and V by 6 bases; bases with no gene match: 5. The CDR3 loop reads CASRSGTAEQFF. Written as DNA, the CDR3 is TGTGCCAGCAGATCCGGGACAGCTGAGCAGTTCTTC.

The V call is TRBV10-2, the J call TRBJ1-4; tentative D call: TRBD1 (5 bases). V lost 6 bases, J lost 4 bases, and 6 bases lay in between. The CDR3 length is 12 residues. CDR1 and CDR2 from the germline V gene are WSHSY and SAAADI. The CDR3 region is CASRDSNEKLFF. The CDR3 nucleotides read TGCGCCAGCAGAGACAGTAATGAAAAACTGTTTTTT.

J is TRBJ2-7 and V is TRBV7-2; no clear D gene. The CDR3 is made up of 15 amino acids. V lost 1 base, J lost 7 bases, and 17 bases lay in between. Germline V gives CDR1 SGHTA, CDR2 FQGNSA. The CDR3 loop is CASSLEGRPEKEQYF. CDR3 nucleotide sequence: TGTGCCAGCAGCTTAGAAGGCAGGCCCGAGAAGGAGCAGTACTTC.

A single count supports this clone. The chain links TRBV6-5 to TRBJ2-7, with D possibly being TRBD2 (7 bases). Trimming took 2 bases from V and 4 from J, leaving 15 bases between them. This CDR3 region has 15 residues. In germline, CDR1 is MNHEY, CDR2 SVGAGI. This CDR3 is CASSYAEGGDYEQYF. The CDR3 DNA is TGTGCCAGCAGTTACGCGGAGGGGGGGGATTACGAGCAGTACTTC.

This clone was seen once. This sequence joins TRBV5-1 and TRBJ2-5, with D unresolved. Trimming left V 4 bases short and J 3 bases short, with 16 bases between. Germline V lookup: CDR1 SGHRS, CDR2 YFSETQ. CDR3 length equals 15 residues. This CDR3 is CASSPGPGLEETQYF. CDR3 in DNA: TGCGCCAGCAGCCCCGGTCCCGGGTTGGAAGAGACCCAGTACTTC. Full variable domain (missing parts from reference TRBV5-1 and TRBJ2-5): KAGVTQTPRYLIKTRGQQVTLSCSPISGHRSVSWYQQTPGQGLQFLFEYFSETQRNKGNFPGRFSGRQFSNSRSEMNVSTLELGDSALYLCASSPGPGLEETQYFGPGTRLLVL.

The rearrangement links TRBV19 to TRBJ2-5, with D possibly being TRBD2 (6 bases). Germline assignment: CDR1 LNHDA and CDR2 SQIVND (reference sequence). Trimming took 3 bases from V and 0 from J, leaving 14 bases between them. CDR3 length: 16 residues. In DNA, the CDR3 is TGTGCCAGTAGTATTTGGAGGGGAGAGTACCAAGAGACCCAGTACTTC. This codes for CASSIWRGEYQETQYF.

The V call is TRBV7-3, the J call TRBJ1-5; 7 bases line up with TRBD1. The V segment lost 5 bases and the J segment 4 bases; nucleotides outside the gene matches: 2. Germline-derived CDR1 and CDR2 are SGHTA and FQGTGA. This CDR3 has 13 residues. This CDR3 is CASSPQGNQPQHF. The CDR3 DNA reads TGTGCCAGCAGCCCACAGGGGAATCAGCCCCAGCATTTT.

This chain links TRBV27 with TRBJ2-7, with D tentatively TRBD2 (5 bases). V lost 5 bases to trimming and J lost 3 bases, with 14 bases between them. This CDR3 has 14 residues. The germline gives CDR1 MNHEY, CDR2 SMNVEV (reference sequence). The CDR3 region has the DNA TGTGCCAGCAGTCAAAGGACCGAGGGCTACGAGCAGTACTTC. Translation gives CASSQRTEGYEQYF.

This clone occurred once. The chain uses TRBV10-3 and TRBJ2-7, with 7 positions matching TRBD1. V lost 5 bases and J lost 5; bases outside the gene matches: 3. Germline assignment: CDR1 ENHRY and CDR2 SYGVKD. The CDR3 covers 12 residues. CDR3 in amino acids: CAISTTGNEQYV. CDR3 bases: TGTGCCATCAGTACGACAGGGAACGAGCAGTACGTC.

The rearrangement links TRBV9 to TRBJ2-1; no clear D. CDR3 size: 13 residues. V was trimmed by 4 bases and J by 8 bases, leaving 13 bases between them. The germline V gene has CDR1 SGDLS and CDR2 YYNGEE. CDR3 sequence: CASSPRGFHEQFF. In DNA form, the CDR3 reads TGTGCCAGCAGCCCCAGAGGCTTCCATGAGCAGTTCTTC.

The chain carries TRBV7-9 and TRBJ2-1, with 11 positions matching TRBD1. The CDR3 covers 15 residues. V lost 7 bases, J lost 5 bases, and 7 bases stayed unmatched. Germline V gene data show CDR1 as SEHNR and CDR2 as FQNEAQ (reference sequence). CDR3 sequence reads: CASNYGTGGNNEQFF. The CDR3 DNA reads TGTGCCAGCAACTACGGGACAGGGGGAAACAATGAGCAGTTCTTC.

J is TRBJ2-2 and V is TRBV4-3, with 7 positions matching TRBD1. Germline-derived CDR1 and CDR2 are LGHNA and YSLEER. With 0 bases clipped from V and 2 bases from J, the junction kept 6 bases outside the gene matches. This CDR3 comprises 17 residues. CDR3 region: CASSQDFGQENTGELFF. The CDR3 coding sequence is TGCGCCAGCAGCCAAGATTTCGGACAGGAAAACACCGGGGAGCTGTTTTTT.

The V call is TRBV6-1, the J call TRBJ1-1; D is uncertain. Germline V CDR1 and CDR2: MNHNS, SASEGT. The length of the CDR3 is 12 residues. The V gene lost 6 bases and the J gene lost 8 bases, with 13 bases spanning the gap. The DNA of the CDR3 is TGTGCCAGCAGCCTGGCCAGGCTCGAAGCTTTCTTT. It specifies CASSLARLEAFF.

This chain connects TRBV7-6 to TRBJ2-5; D perhaps matches TRBD2 (5 bases). CDR3 length: 15 residues. With 1 base removed from V and 2 bases from J, the gap between germline ends came to 11 bases. The germline V gene has CDR1 SGHVS and CDR2 FNYEAQ. CDR3 DNA sequence: TGTGCCAGCAGCTTAGGAGGGCCCGCGCAAGAGACCCAGTACTTC. Its translation: CASSLGGPAQETQYF.

The gene calls are TRBV6-5 and TRBJ1-2; perhaps TRBD1 as D (5 bases). Between the trimmed V and J ends, which lost 2 bases and 4 bases, there was a span of 8 bases. The CDR3 contains 13 residues. From germline, CDR1 is MNHEY and CDR2 SVGAGI. The CDR3 loop is CASSYRGRYGYTF. In DNA, the CDR3 is TGTGCCAGCAGTTACAGGGGCCGCTATGGCTACACCTTC.

V gene TRBV27 combines with J gene TRBJ1-1; possibly TRBD1 for D (6 bases). Germline CDR1 MNHEY, CDR2 SMNVEV (reference sequence). V lost 0 bases to trimming and J lost 2 bases, with 10 bases between them. The CDR3 is 15 residues long. CDR3 in amino acids: CASSLSWGGNTEAFF. The CDR3, as DNA: TGTGCCAGCAGTTTATCATGGGGGGGCAACACTGAAGCTTTCTTT.